The rows below give T cell receptor beta chains drawn from one sample of a study of blood T cell repertoires in COVID-19. Libraries were prepared by immunoSEQ multiplex PCR; TCRdb keeps only in-frame clonotypes and omits some of them. Among a few hundred thousand clones listed, approximately 82% were seen once. Sample: peripheral blood. All receptors come from a man between 25 and 39 years old who had recovered from COVID-19. Both conserved end residues are part of each CDR3. Each record gives: V gene, J gene, D gene, clone size, CDR3 protein, CDR3 DNA. A D gene is named only where the DNA matches it firmly. Clone size, where shown, is once, few, many, or a class for clones that have expanded.

TRBV18	TRBJ2-1	NA	NA	CASSPPSGAGNEQFF	TGTGCCAGCTCACCACCGTCAGGGGCGGGCAATGAGCAGTTCTTC
TRBV6-5	TRBJ2-3	TRBD2	NA	CASRESGVWDTQYF	TGTGCCAGCAGGGAGAGCGGGGTTTGGGATACGCAGTATTTT
TRBV7-9	TRBJ1-1	TRBD1	NA	CASSFQAVTGAVGTEAFF	TGTGCCAGCAGCTTTCAAGCCGTAACAGGGGCTGTGGGCACTGAAGCTTTCTTT
TRBV7-3	TRBJ2-3	TRBD1	NA	CASSPKTRDRLTDTQYF	TGTGCCAGCAGCCCAAAAACCAGGGACAGATTAACAGATACGCAGTATTTT
TRBV5-1	TRBJ2-3	TRBD2	few	CASSPGGSGETDTQYF	TGCGCCAGCAGCCCCGGGGGTAGCGGGGAGACAGATACGCAGTATTTT
TRBV6-4	TRBJ2-2	TRBD1	many	CASSVDRDTGELFF	TGTGCCAGCAGTGTGGACAGGGACACCGGGGAGCTGTTTTTT
TRBV24-1	TRBJ2-1	TRBD2	NA	CATSALGLAGGRPTNEQFF	TGTGCCACCAGTGCCCTGGGACTAGCGGGGGGTCGTCCGACTAATGAGCAGTTCTTC
TRBV12-3/TRBV12-4	TRBJ2-2	NA	NA	CATTRVNTGELFF	TGTGCCACCACGCGGGTGAACACCGGGGAGCTGTTTTTT
TRBV7-9	TRBJ1-2	TRBD1	NA	CASSPWTGDDYGYTF	TGTGCCAGCAGCCCCTGGACAGGGGACGACTATGGCTACACCTTC
TRBV27	TRBJ2-1	TRBD1	NA	CASSLWTGSDNEQFF	TGTGCCAGCAGTCTGTGGACAGGGTCGGACAATGAGCAGTTCTTC
TRBV18	TRBJ1-1	TRBD1	NA	CASSPTTGWSEAFF	TGTGCCAGCTCACCTACGACAGGGTGGAGTGAAGCTTTCTTT
TRBV9	TRBJ1-3	TRBD1	NA	CASSLLRDRGLGNTIYF	TGTGCCAGCAGTCTACTACGGGACAGGGGGCTTGGAAACACCATATATTTT
TRBV7-2	TRBJ1-3	NA	NA	CASSLSGVGNTIYF	TGTGCCAGCAGCTTATCAGGGGTCGGAAACACCATATATTTT
TRBV18	TRBJ1-1	TRBD1	NA	CASSAIEGAQNTEAFF	TGTGCCAGCTCAGCAATTGAGGGGGCTCAGAACACTGAAGCTTTCTTT
TRBV2	TRBJ2-1	NA	NA	CASNRAIGEQFF	TGTGCCAGCAACAGGGCCATCGGTGAGCAGTTCTTC
TRBV28	TRBJ1-5	NA	NA	CASTVAEWESGNQPQHF	TGTGCCAGCACCGTCGCGGAATGGGAGTCTGGCAATCAGCCCCAGCATTTT